This TCR beta chain was sequenced during a study of OX40 agonist ivuxolimab in advanced cancers. On the study more broadly: Patients received the agonistic anti-OX40 (CD134) antibody ivuxolimab. Age averaged about 60 years (range about 20 to 79), and 80% to 90% were male.

The table came from immunoSEQ multiplex PCR; TCRdb's copy has only in-frame clones and leaves some out. The sample holds around 61,000 clones, about four fifths seen once. This clone was seen only once. Its cognate antigen is unknown. CDR1 MNHNS and CDR2 SASEGT come from the germline V gene. Deletions cut 2 bases from V and 4 bases from J, with 9 bases between. The CDR3 totals 14 residues. Overall study findings and caveats: Antigen targets of the expanded peripheral T cells went undetermined.

The sequence derives from an adult with an advanced solid tumor such as melanoma, head and neck, liver or kidney cancer. Sequenced here: CD4+ or CD8+ T cells sorted from blood, sampled in a trial of the OX40 agonist ivuxolimab. The rearrangement uses TRBV6-1 and TRBJ1-5; D gene uncertain. The CDR3 sequence is CASSELGGNQPQHF. The CDR3 coding sequence is TGTGCCAGCAGTGAACTCGGAGGGAATCAGCCCCAGCATTTT.